A selection of T cell receptor beta chains follows, all from one sample in a study of shared clonotypes between healthy human individuals. Sequenced by immunoSEQ multiplex PCR; TCRdb stores in-frame clones only, minus some. This sample yields about 2 million clones, of which about 95% are seen a single time; 0.1% to 0.15% belongs to the top ten. Material for sequencing was naive CD4+ T cells sorted from blood. Receptors were obtained from a man younger than 30 in good health. The CDR3 runs from the conserved cysteine through the conserved F or W. Fields, in order: V gene, J gene, D gene, clone size, CDR3 protein, CDR3 DNA. A D gene is named only where the DNA matches it firmly. Rows give clone size only sometimes, using once, few, many, or a class for an expanded clone.

V gene: TRBV5-1; J gene: TRBJ2-5; D gene: TRBD1; clone size: .; CDR3 protein: CASSLNGQGSRETQYF; CDR3 DNA: TGCGCCAGCAGCTTAAACGGACAGGGCAGTCGGGAGACCCAGTACTTC
V gene: TRBV5-4; J gene: TRBJ2-3; D gene: TRBD2; clone size: .; CDR3 protein: CASSPGLAGRTDTQYF; CDR3 DNA: TGTGCCAGCAGCCCGGGACTAGCGGGGCGCACAGATACGCAGTATTTT
V gene: TRBV4-3; J gene: TRBJ2-6; D gene: .; clone size: .; CDR3 protein: CASSQDQEALGANVLTF; CDR3 DNA: TGCGCCAGCAGCCAAGATCAGGAGGCGCTGGGGGCCAACGTCCTGACTTTC
V gene: TRBV6-5; J gene: TRBJ1-5; D gene: TRBD1; clone size: .; CDR3 protein: CASRWDSSSNQPQHF; CDR3 DNA: TGTGCCAGCAGATGGGACAGCTCCAGCAATCAGCCCCAGCATTTT
V gene: TRBV6-5; J gene: TRBJ2-5; D gene: TRBD1; clone size: .; CDR3 protein: CASSYSTGEETQYF; CDR3 DNA: TGTGCCAGCAGTTACTCGACAGGGGAAGAGACCCAGTACTTC
V gene: TRBV7-9; J gene: TRBJ1-4; D gene: .; clone size: .; CDR3 protein: CASSLSEDEKLFF; CDR3 DNA: TGTGCCAGCAGCTTATCAGAGGATGAAAAACTGTTTTTT
V gene: TRBV7-6; J gene: TRBJ1-1; D gene: .; clone size: .; CDR3 protein: CASSLVPGADSTEAFF; CDR3 DNA: TGTGCCAGCAGCTTAGTTCCGGGGGCGGATTCCACTGAAGCTTTCTTT
V gene: TRBV5-1; J gene: TRBJ1-1; D gene: .; clone size: .; CDR3 protein: CASISTGGGTEAFF; CDR3 DNA: TGCGCCAGCATCTCCACCGGGGGTGGTACTGAAGCTTTCTTT
V gene: TRBV6-1; J gene: TRBJ1-1; D gene: TRBD1; clone size: .; CDR3 protein: CASRDRGNTEAFF; CDR3 DNA: TGTGCCAGCAGAGACAGGGGCAACACTGAAGCTTTCTTT
V gene: TRBV29-1; J gene: TRBJ2-7; D gene: .; clone size: .; CDR3 protein: CSVVFAPSLHEQYF; CDR3 DNA: TGCAGCGTTGTCTTTGCCCCGTCTCTCCACGAGCAGTACTTC
V gene: TRBV30; J gene: TRBJ1-1; D gene: .; clone size: once; CDR3 protein: CAWSSEVNTEAFF; CDR3 DNA: TGTGCCTGGAGTTCGGAAGTGAACACTGAAGCTTTCTTT
V gene: TRBV6-5; J gene: TRBJ2-7; D gene: TRBD1; clone size: .; CDR3 protein: CASSYSFGTVEQYF; CDR3 DNA: TGTGCCAGCAGTTACTCTTTTGGGACAGTTGAGCAGTACTTC
V gene: TRBV18; J gene: TRBJ1-1; D gene: .; clone size: .; CDR3 protein: CASSLQENTEAFF; CDR3 DNA: TGTGCCAGCTCACTACAGGAGAACACTGAAGCTTTCTTT
V gene: TRBV13; J gene: TRBJ2-3; D gene: TRBD2; clone size: .; CDR3 protein: CASSLGSGRAADTQYF; CDR3 DNA: TGTGCCAGCAGCTTAGGCTCCGGGAGGGCCGCAGATACGCAGTATTTT
V gene: TRBV7-2; J gene: TRBJ2-7; D gene: TRBD2; clone size: .; CDR3 protein: CASSLVGAGTSFYEQYF; CDR3 DNA: TGTGCCAGCAGCTTAGTGGGGGCGGGGACTAGCTTCTACGAGCAGTACTTC
V gene: TRBV15; J gene: TRBJ2-1; D gene: .; clone size: .; CDR3 protein: CATSRDYRVEQFF; CDR3 DNA: TGTGCCACCAGCAGAGATTATCGAGTTGAGCAGTTCTTC
V gene: TRBV28; J gene: TRBJ1-1; D gene: .; clone size: once; CDR3 protein: CASSLSGGTEAFF; CDR3 DNA: TGTGCCAGCAGTTTATCCGGGGGCACTGAAGCTTTCTTT
V gene: TRBV2; J gene: TRBJ2-1; D gene: TRBD1; clone size: .; CDR3 protein: CASRSDRGRNNEQFF; CDR3 DNA: TGTGCCAGCAGGTCGGACAGGGGGCGAAACAATGAGCAGTTCTTC
V gene: TRBV7-2; J gene: TRBJ2-1; D gene: TRBD2; clone size: .; CDR3 protein: CASSGSTSGRVEQFF; CDR3 DNA: TGTGCCAGCAGCGGATCGACTAGCGGGAGGGTGGAGCAGTTCTTC
V gene: TRBV7-9; J gene: TRBJ1-4; D gene: TRBD1; clone size: .; CDR3 protein: CASSRPLGQVRGGNEKLFF; CDR3 DNA: TGTGCCAGCAGCCGCCCTCTGGGACAGGTTCGCGGGGGTAATGAAAAACTGTTTTTT
V gene: TRBV27; J gene: TRBJ2-4; D gene: .; clone size: .; CDR3 protein: CASRMPGMENIQYF; CDR3 DNA: TGTGCCAGCAGGATGCCGGGAATGGAAAACATTCAGTACTTC
V gene: TRBV10-1; J gene: TRBJ2-1; D gene: TRBD2; clone size: .; CDR3 protein: CASSESSGREAQFF; CDR3 DNA: TGCGCCAGCAGTGAGAGTAGCGGGAGGGAAGCGCAGTTCTTC
V gene: TRBV18; J gene: TRBJ1-2; D gene: .; clone size: .; CDR3 protein: CASSPSLERGKANYGYTF; CDR3 DNA: TGTGCCAGCTCACCATCCCTGGAAAGGGGCAAAGCTAACTATGGCTACACCTTC
V gene: TRBV6-5; J gene: TRBJ1-1; D gene: TRBD1; clone size: .; CDR3 protein: CASSSRQGSAEAFF; CDR3 DNA: TGTGCCAGCAGTTCCCGACAGGGTTCGGCTGAAGCTTTCTTT
V gene: TRBV5-4; J gene: TRBJ2-5; D gene: TRBD1; clone size: .; CDR3 protein: CASSSITGAQETQYF; CDR3 DNA: TGTGCCAGCAGCTCAATTACAGGGGCCCAAGAGACCCAGTACTTC
V gene: TRBV5-1; J gene: TRBJ2-7; D gene: .; clone size: .; CDR3 protein: CASSLAVGWSDYEQYF; CDR3 DNA: TGCGCCAGCAGCTTGGCGGTAGGGTGGTCGGACTACGAGCAGTACTTC
V gene: TRBV5-8; J gene: TRBJ2-1; D gene: TRBD2; clone size: .; CDR3 protein: CASSRGLAVYNEQFF; CDR3 DNA: TGTGCCAGCAGCCGGGGACTAGCGGTCTACAATGAGCAGTTCTTC
V gene: TRBV6-1; J gene: TRBJ1-6; D gene: .; clone size: .; CDR3 protein: CASGRDPGEGSLHF; CDR3 DNA: TGTGCCAGCGGCCGGGACCCCGGGGAAGGTTCCCTCCACTTT
V gene: TRBV6-1; J gene: TRBJ2-3; D gene: .; clone size: .; CDR3 protein: CASVAVGVGTDTQYF; CDR3 DNA: TGTGCCAGCGTCGCGGTAGGGGTGGGCACAGATACGCAGTATTTT
V gene: TRBV27; J gene: TRBJ2-7; D gene: TRBD2; clone size: .; CDR3 protein: CASSSSGGPYEQYF; CDR3 DNA: TGTGCCAGCAGTTCTAGCGGGGGGCCCTACGAGCAGTACTTC
V gene: TRBV11-2; J gene: TRBJ2-3; D gene: TRBD2; clone size: .; CDR3 protein: CASSLVGRGRGTDTQYF; CDR3 DNA: TGTGCCAGCAGCTTGGTCGGGCGCGGGAGAGGCACAGATACGCAGTATTTT
V gene: TRBV2; J gene: TRBJ2-5; D gene: .; clone size: .; CDR3 protein: CATRPRGKETQYF; CDR3 DNA: TGTGCCACTAGGCCCCGGGGGAAAGAGACCCAGTACTTC
V gene: TRBV27; J gene: TRBJ2-7; D gene: .; clone size: .; CDR3 protein: CASSSQGGQGPTYEQYF; CDR3 DNA: TGTGCCAGCAGTTCCCAGGGGGGGCAGGGGCCCACCTACGAGCAGTACTTC
V gene: TRBV15; J gene: TRBJ1-5; D gene: .; clone size: .; CDR3 protein: CATSRAGRGQPQHF; CDR3 DNA: TGTGCCACCAGCAGGGCAGGGAGGGGTCAGCCCCAGCATTTT
V gene: TRBV29-1; J gene: TRBJ1-1; D gene: .; clone size: .; CDR3 protein: CSVQDTQTEAFF; CDR3 DNA: TGCAGCGTTCAGGACACCCAAACTGAAGCTTTCTTT
V gene: TRBV30; J gene: TRBJ2-2; D gene: .; clone size: .; CDR3 protein: CAWSVHPITGELFF; CDR3 DNA: TGTGCCTGGAGTGTACACCCTATCACCGGGGAGCTGTTTTTT
V gene: TRBV7-2; J gene: TRBJ2-7; D gene: TRBD1; clone size: .; CDR3 protein: CASSLSRGPYEQYF; CDR3 DNA: TGTGCCAGCAGCTTATCCAGGGGGCCCTACGAGCAGTACTTC
V gene: TRBV5-4; J gene: TRBJ2-3; D gene: .; clone size: .; CDR3 protein: CASSLMSSSTDTQYF; CDR3 DNA: TGTGCCAGCAGCTTGATGTCCTCCAGCACAGATACGCAGTATTTT
V gene: TRBV10-3; J gene: TRBJ2-3; D gene: TRBD2; clone size: .; CDR3 protein: CAIKLAGGADTQYF; CDR3 DNA: TGTGCCATCAAGCTAGCGGGAGGGGCAGATACGCAGTATTTT
V gene: TRBV5-1; J gene: TRBJ2-3; D gene: TRBD2; clone size: .; CDR3 protein: CASSLVGLAGISDTQYF; CDR3 DNA: TGCGCCAGCAGCTTGGTAGGACTAGCGGGCATCTCGGATACGCAGTATTTT
V gene: TRBV5-1; J gene: TRBJ1-6; D gene: .; clone size: once; CDR3 protein: CASSLASGAGKSPLHF; CDR3 DNA: TGCGCCAGCAGCTTGGCCTCTGGGGCAGGGAAATCACCCCTCCACTTT
V gene: TRBV19; J gene: TRBJ2-2; D gene: .; clone size: .; CDR3 protein: CATMTTDYTGELFF; CDR3 DNA: TGTGCCACCATGACGACAGATTACACCGGGGAGCTGTTTTTT
V gene: TRBV4-3; J gene: TRBJ2-7; D gene: .; clone size: .; CDR3 protein: CASSQDEGTAYEQYF; CDR3 DNA: TGCGCCAGCAGCCAAGATGAGGGCACAGCCTACGAGCAGTACTTC
V gene: TRBV5-1; J gene: TRBJ1-5; D gene: .; clone size: .; CDR3 protein: CASSLGSTGGQPQHF; CDR3 DNA: TGCGCCAGCAGCTTGGGATCCACCGGGGGTCAGCCCCAGCATTTT
V gene: TRBV19; J gene: TRBJ1-5; D gene: TRBD1; clone size: .; CDR3 protein: CASSRIREQGAIQPQHF; CDR3 DNA: TGTGCCAGTAGTCGGATAAGAGAACAGGGGGCGATTCAGCCCCAGCATTTT